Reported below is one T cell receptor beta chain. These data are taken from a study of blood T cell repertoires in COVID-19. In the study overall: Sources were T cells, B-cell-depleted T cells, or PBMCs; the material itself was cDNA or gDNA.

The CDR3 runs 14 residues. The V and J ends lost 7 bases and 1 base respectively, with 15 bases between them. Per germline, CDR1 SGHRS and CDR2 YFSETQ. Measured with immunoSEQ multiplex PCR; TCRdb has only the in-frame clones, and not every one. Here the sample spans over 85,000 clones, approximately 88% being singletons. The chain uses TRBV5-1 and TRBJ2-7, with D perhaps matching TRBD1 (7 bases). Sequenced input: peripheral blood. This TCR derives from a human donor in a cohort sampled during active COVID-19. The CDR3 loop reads CASRAGQRSYEQYF. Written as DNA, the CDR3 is TGCGCCAGCCGGGCGGGACAGCGTTCCTACGAGCAGTACTTC.